Shown below are 18 T cell receptor beta chains from a single sample sequenced in a study of T cell responses to AZD1222 COVID-19 vaccine. Repertoires were generated with immunoSEQ multiplex PCR, while TCRdb's copy carries only in-frame clones and drops some. This sample carries some 180,000 clones, about nine tenths of them seen once, and the ten largest clones take under 6.5%. This specimen consisted of peripheral blood, obtained on day 0 of AZD1222 vaccination. The receptors were sampled from an adult in good health.

The V and J genes are TRBV5-4 and TRBJ2-7; D possibly corresponds to TRBD2 (9 bases). Germline values: CDR1 SGHNT, CDR2 YYREEE (reference sequence). Trimming took 4 bases from V and 1 from J, leaving 15 bases between them. The CDR3 extends over 15 amino acids. In DNA, the CDR3 is TGTGCCAGCAGCCCTAGCGGGACAGGATCCTACGAGCAGTACTTC. This translates into CASSPSGTGSYEQYF. The entire variable domain, with the rest obtained from reference TRBV5-4 and TRBJ2-7, is as follows: ETGVTQSPTHLIKTRGQQVTLRCSSQSGHNTVSWYQQALGQGPQFIFQYYREEENGRGNFPPRFSGLQFPNYSSELNVNALELDDSALYLCASSPSGTGSYEQYFGPGTRLTVT.

The rearrangement uses TRBV11-2 and TRBJ2-7, with 7 bases fitting TRBD2. V was pared by 5 bases and J by 2 bases, with 6 bases of the junction left unmatched. The CDR3 totals 14 residues. Germline assignment: CDR1 SGHAT and CDR2 FQNNGV. The CDR3 DNA reads as TGTGCCAGCAGCCTCCGCGGACTAGCCTACGAGCAGTACTTC. Its translation: CASSLRGLAYEQYF. The full variable domain, its missing parts supplied by reference TRBV11-2 and TRBJ2-7, is EAGVAQSPRYKIIEKRQSVAFWCNPISGHATLYWYQQILGQGPKLLIQFQNNGVVDDSQLPKDRFSAERLKGVDSTLKIQPAKLEDSAVYLCASSLRGLAYEQYFGPGTRLTVT.

The chain joins TRBV12-5 to TRBJ2-3; 12 positions agree with TRBD2. CDR1 and CDR2 (germline): LGHNT, FRNRAP. V lost 0 bases, J lost 8 bases, and 9 bases stayed unmatched. The CDR3 covers 17 residues. CDR3 loop: CASGLVVTSGSRGTQYF. The CDR3 DNA follows: TGTGCTAGTGGTTTGGTAGTGACTAGCGGGAGCAGAGGTACGCAGTATTTT.

The rearrangement links TRBV7-9 to TRBJ2-7; TRBD1 matches at 9 bases. Germline CDR1 reads SEHNR; CDR2 reads FQNEAQ (reference sequence). After removal of 5 bases from V and 2 bases from J, the junction contained 4 bases not matched to a gene. The CDR3 covers 14 residues. The CDR3 is CASSHDRGAYEQYF. The DNA for the CDR3 is TGTGCCAGCAGCCACGACAGGGGGGCCTACGAGCAGTACTTC.

The chain's CDR3 is CASSVRQGGTGELFF. Written as DNA, the CDR3 is TGTGCCAGCAGTGTAAGGCAGGGAGGCACCGGGGAGCTGTTTTTT. J is TRBJ2-2 and V is TRBV2; D possibly corresponds to TRBD2 (6 bases). Germline loops: CDR1 SNHLY, CDR2 FYNNEI. V gave up 4 bases and J gave up 4 bases, with 13 bases separating them. The CDR3 consists of 15 residues. Supplemented by reference TRBV2 and TRBJ2-2, the full variable domain reads EPEVTQTPSHQVTQMGQEVILRCVPISNHLYFYWYRQILGQKVEFLVSFYNNEISEKSEIFDDQFSVERPDGSNFTLKIRSTKLEDSAMYFCASSVRQGGTGELFFGEGSRLTVL.

The chain carries TRBV27 and TRBJ2-2; unclear D gene. Germline assignment: CDR1 MNHEY and CDR2 SMNVEV (reference sequence). V was pared by 5 bases and J by 4 bases, with 5 bases between. CDR3 length: 12 residues. DNA of the CDR3: TGTGCCAGCAGTATACTCACCGGGGAGCTGTTTTTT. The encoded protein is CASSILTGELFF.

The V and J genes are TRBV5-1 and TRBJ2-3; TRBD2 aligns across 8 bases. Germline V gives CDR1 SGHRS, CDR2 YFSETQ. This CDR3 has 15 residues. J gave up 6 bases and V 1 base, and 7 bases lay outside the gene matches. CDR3 nucleotide sequence: TGCGCCAGCAGCTTGCTTCTCAGCGGGGGTGATACGCAGTATTTT. Translation: CASSLLLSGGDTQYF.

The chain uses TRBV7-6 and TRBJ1-3, with 9 bases lining up with TRBD1. This CDR3 is 16 amino acids long. From germline, CDR1 is SGHVS and CDR2 FNYEAQ. V dropped 0 bases and J dropped 1; count of bases not matched to a gene: 1. CDR3 residues: CASSLAGTGSGNTIYF. The CDR3 nucleotides are TGTGCCAGCAGCTTAGCCGGGACAGGGTCTGGAAACACCATATATTTT.

This rearrangement joins TRBV5-4 to TRBJ2-3; TRBD2 matches at 13 bases. This CDR3 has 16 amino acids. Trimming took 5 bases from V and 4 from J; bases not matched to a gene: 7. Germline V gene data show CDR1 as SGHNT and CDR2 as YYREEE (reference sequence). CDR3 amino acids: CASSQGLAGSPDTQYF. The CDR3 bases are TGTGCCAGCAGTCAGGGACTAGCGGGGTCCCCAGATACGCAGTATTTT.

This rearrangement joins TRBV11-2 to TRBJ2-3; D is unresolved. Trimming took off 0 bases at V and 0 bases at J, with 1 base between the two ends. The germline V gene encodes CDR1 SGHAT and CDR2 FQNNGV. CDR3 length: 13 amino acids. CDR3: CASSLDSTDTQYF. As DNA, the CDR3 is TGTGCCAGCAGCTTAGATAGCACAGATACGCAGTATTTT.

J is TRBJ2-1 and V is TRBV19, with 13 nucleotides matching TRBD2. V was pared by 6 bases and J by 7 bases, with 6 bases of the junction left unmatched. This CDR3 region has 15 residues. Per germline, CDR1 LNHDA and CDR2 SQIVND (reference sequence). The CDR3 DNA reads as TGTGCCAGTAGCCCACTAGCGGGGGGGATAAATGAGCAGTTCTTC. It codes for CASSPLAGGINEQFF.

The chain employs TRBV6-1 and TRBJ1-2; D gene uncertain. Germline CDR1 MNHNS, CDR2 SASEGT. The V end was cut by 2 bases, the J end by 6 bases, with 10 bases between. CDR3 length: 13 residues. The CDR3 here is CASSEFGSNGYTF. CDR3 DNA sequence: TGTGCCAGCAGTGAATTCGGGAGCAATGGCTACACCTTC.

The V gene is TRBV19, the J gene TRBJ2-7, with 10 nucleotides matching TRBD2. Germline CDR1 LNHDA, CDR2 SQIVND (reference sequence). V shed 6 bases, J shed 1 base, and the junction held 6 bases outside the gene matches. The CDR3 consists of 15 residues. The CDR3 DNA follows: TGTGCCAGTAGCTTTGGACTAGCGGAATCCTACGAGCAGTACTTC. This sequence encodes CASSFGLAESYEQYF.

The chain links TRBV9 to TRBJ1-3, with 7 bases matching TRBD1. This CDR3 is 16 amino acids long. The ends lost 0 bases at V and 0 bases at J; junction bases unmatched: 3. CDR1 and CDR2 from the germline V gene are SGDLS and YYNGEE. The CDR3 DNA reads as TGTGCCAGCAGCGTAGAAGGGGGCCCCTCTGGAAACACCATATATTTT. Protein product: CASSVEGGPSGNTIYF.

The chain links TRBV6-5 to TRBJ1-2, with D perhaps TRBD1 (6 bases). Germline lookup yields CDR1 MNHEY and CDR2 SVGAGI. Deletions cut 6 bases from V and 6 bases from J, with 20 bases between. This CDR3 comprises 15 residues. The CDR3 DNA reads as TGTGCCAGCAGACGACTCTCAGGGGAATACGATGGCTACACCTTC. Its protein is CASRRLSGEYDGYTF.

The rearrangement links TRBV11-3 to TRBJ2-1; 9 nucleotides match TRBD2. Trimming took 3 bases from V and 10 from J; bases not matched to a gene: 10. Germline V gene lookup returns CDR1 SGHNT and CDR2 YENEEA. This CDR3 has 15 residues. The DNA for the CDR3 is TGTGCCAGCAGCTTTAGACTAGCGGCGACCCAAGAGCAGTTCTTC. Its translation: CASSFRLAATQEQFF.

V is TRBV5-4 and J is TRBJ1-3; no definite D call. This CDR3 has 15 amino acids. V shed 4 bases and J shed 0 bases, with 11 bases lying between them. Looked up from germline, CDR1 is SGHNT and CDR2 is YYREEE (reference sequence). The CDR3 DNA sequence: TGTGCCAGCAGCCTCCCCGGGTCCTCTGGAAACACCATATATTTT. Amino acids: CASSLPGSSGNTIYF.

V and J are TRBV2 and TRBJ1-2; the D gene is possibly TRBD1 (6 bases). Germline V gives CDR1 SNHLY, CDR2 FYNNEI. With 6 bases removed from V and 4 bases from J, the gap between germline ends came to 12 bases. This CDR3 region has 13 residues. CDR3 residues: CASSQTGLYGYTF. The CDR3 DNA reads as TGTGCCAGCAGCCAGACAGGCCTCTATGGCTACACCTTC.